A selection of T cell receptor beta chains follows, all from one sample in a study of CD8+CD57+ T cells in acquired aplastic anemia. One entry per CDR3 protein, called by TCRdb with MiXCR from the reads. The sample lists some 220,000 distinct CDR3 sequences; 34% were seen once. Sequenced: sorted CD4+, CD8+, or CD8+CD57+ T cells (not recorded which) from PBMCs. The origin of the receptors is a human donor in good health, serving as a control. Each CDR3 is given with its conserved first and last residue. D genes are given only for firm matches. Some rows have no size entry. The others give once, few or many, or a class for an expanded clone.

clone size,D gene,V gene,J gene,CDR3 protein,CDR3 DNA
.,TRBD2,TRBV20-1,TRBJ2-2,CSARPTSGRAGELFF,TGCAGTGCTAGACCGACTAGCGGGAGGGCCGGGGAGCTGTTTTTT
.,TRBD1,TRBV10-3,TRBJ2-7,CAIRGQGGPRSSYEQYF,TGTGCCATCAGGGGACAGGGGGGGCCCCGGAGCTCCTACGAGCAGTACTTC
few,.,TRBV28,TRBJ2-5,CASSLWMRTQETQYF,TGTGCCAGCAGTTTGTGGATGCGGACCCAAGAGACCCAGTACTTC
many,TRBD1,TRBV7-9,TRBJ1-5,CASSTGTGGNQPQHF,TGTGCCAGCAGCACAGGGACAGGCGGCAATCAGCCCCAGCATTTT
many,TRBD2,TRBV5-1,TRBJ2-7,CASSAPTSGRGSYEQYF,TGCGCCAGCAGCGCTCCTACTAGCGGGAGGGGATCCTACGAGCAGTACTTC
.,.,TRBV5-1,TRBJ2-7,CASSFDRNQYEQYF,TGCGCCAGCAGCTTTGACCGGAACCAATACGAGCAGTACTTC
.,.,TRBV2,TRBJ2-6,CASSQGRYSGANVLTF,TGTGCCAGCAGTCAGGGACGTTACTCTGGGGCCAACGTCCTGACTTTC
many,.,TRBV2,TRBJ2-5,CASGRGWETQYF,TGTGCCAGCGGCAGGGGCTGGGAGACCCAGTACTTC
many,.,TRBV19,TRBJ1-2,CASSPTTGNHYGYTF,TGTGCCAGTAGTCCGACGACAGGCAACCACTATGGCTACACCTTC
many,.,TRBV5-1,TRBJ2-5,CASSWVYRDQETQYF,TGCGCCAGCAGCTGGGTGTACAGGGACCAAGAGACCCAGTACTTC
many,.,TRBV7-6,TRBJ1-1,CASSLGTANTEAFF,TGTGCCAGCAGCTTGGGGACGGCGAACACTGAAGCTTTCTTT
many,.,TRBV20-1,TRBJ1-2,CSAPTASGYGYTF,TGCAGTGCTCCCACAGCCTCTGGCTATGGCTACACCTTC
.,.,TRBV20-1,TRBJ1-2,CSASQGTLNYGYTF,TGCAGTGCGTCACAGGGAACTCTGAACTATGGCTACACCTTC
many,.,TRBV7-3,TRBJ2-2,CASSLTPPQPGLSGELFF,TGTGCCAGCAGCTTAACCCCCCCCCAACCAGGGCTTTCCGGGGAGCTGTTTTTT
.,TRBD1,TRBV14,TRBJ2-7,CASSQRDGLGTGDEQYF,TGTGCCAGCAGCCAAAGAGATGGGCTCGGGACAGGGGACGAGCAGTACTTC
many,TRBD2,TRBV10-2,TRBJ2-2,CASRKTSGGPGELFF,TGCGCCAGCAGAAAGACTAGCGGGGGACCCGGGGAGCTGTTTTTT
.,TRBD1,TRBV7-2,TRBJ1-5,CASSTDRDQPQHF,TGTGCCAGCAGCACTGACAGGGATCAGCCCCAGCATTTT
.,TRBD1,TRBV11-2,TRBJ2-2,CASRGVRQGVGELFF,TGTGCCAGCAGGGGAGTAAGACAGGGTGTGGGGGAGCTGTTTTTT
.,TRBD2,TRBV11-2,TRBJ2-1,CASSSGGLAGGEQFF,TGTGCCAGCAGCTCCGGAGGACTAGCGGGAGGAGAGCAGTTCTTC
many,.,TRBV2,TRBJ1-1,CASSEATNTEAFF,TGTGCCAGCAGTGAAGCCACGAACACTGAAGCTTTCTTT
many,.,TRBV5-1,TRBJ2-3,CASSLALGVGTDTQYF,TGCGCCAGCAGCTTGGCTCTGGGGGTCGGCACAGATACGCAGTATTTT
.,.,TRBV24-1,TRBJ2-7,CATSRDPHGDAQYF,TGTGCCACCAGCAGAGATCCCCACGGGGACGCGCAGTACTTC
.,.,TRBV7-6,TRBJ2-5,CASSLAGVETQHF,TGTGCCAGCAGCTTAGCAGGGGTGGAGACCCAGCACTTC
.,.,TRBV15,TRBJ1-2,CATSNPSSGNTF,TGTGCCACCAGCAATCCGAGCTCTGGAAACACCTTC
many,.,TRBV10-1,TRBJ2-3,CASSERWGTDTQYF,TGCGCCAGCAGTGAGCGTTGGGGCACAGATACGCAGTATTTT
many,.,TRBV9,TRBJ2-4,CASSVPPWAENIQYF,TGTGCCAGCAGCGTCCCTCCCTGGGCGGAAAACATTCAGTACTTC
.,.,TRBV20-1,TRBJ2-1,CSARKWEGGSSYNEQFF,TGCAGTGCTAGGAAGTGGGAGGGGGGTAGCTCCTACAATGAGCAGTTCTTC
few,TRBD1,TRBV4-1,TRBJ2-3,CASMKGTGTTDTQYF,TGCGCCAGCATGAAGGGGACAGGGACCACAGATACGCAGTATTTT
.,TRBD1,TRBV6-5,TRBJ1-2,CASSWTPRDRGLSGYTF,TGTGCCAGCAGTTGGACCCCCCGGGACAGGGGGCTCTCTGGCTACACCTTC
many,TRBD1,TRBV2,TRBJ2-5,CASSKGQLQETQYF,TGTGCCAGCAGTAAGGGACAGCTCCAAGAGACCCAGTACTTC
.,.,TRBV12-3/TRBV12-4,TRBJ2-1,CASSHWGEEQFF,TGTGCCAGCAGCCATTGGGGCGAGGAGCAGTTCTTC
.,TRBD2,TRBV6-5,TRBJ2-7,CASSYGTSGRGPYEQYF,TGTGCCAGCAGTTACGGAACTAGCGGGAGGGGACCCTACGAGCAGTACTTC
.,TRBD1,TRBV15,TRBJ1-2,CATSTSTGTGLYGYTF,TGTGCCACCAGTACTTCTACCGGGACAGGTTTATATGGCTACACCTTC
many,.,TRBV9,TRBJ1-1,CASSVDTQNTEAFF,TGTGCCAGCAGCGTGGACACCCAGAACACTGAAGCTTTCTTT
.,TRBD2,TRBV4-1,TRBJ2-1,CASSRTGLAGIKMGNEQFF,TGCGCCAGCAGCCGTACAGGACTAGCGGGGATTAAGATGGGGAATGAGCAGTTCTTC
.,.,TRBV11-1,TRBJ1-4,CASSLPNFWGNEKLFF,TGTGCCAGCAGCTTACCTAATTTTTGGGGGAATGAAAAACTGTTTTTT
.,TRBD1,TRBV5-1,TRBJ1-5,CASRVAGGVQPQHF,TGCGCCAGCAGGGTGGCAGGGGGTGTTCAGCCCCAGCATTTT
many,TRBD1,TRBV12-3/TRBV12-4,TRBJ1-2,CASSWDRSYGYTF,TGTGCCAGCAGTTGGGACAGATCCTATGGCTACACCTTC
.,.,TRBV12-3/TRBV12-4,TRBJ2-3,CASSFVADTQYF,TGTGCCAGCAGTTTCGTCGCGGATACGCAGTATTTT
few,TRBD2,TRBV6-2/TRBV6-3,TRBJ2-3,CASSYHRTSGGNTQYF,TGTGCCAGCAGTTACCACCGGACTAGCGGGGGCAATACGCAGTATTTT
.,.,TRBV7-9,TRBJ1-2,CASSRRQNYGYTF,TGTGCCAGCAGCCGCCGACAGAACTATGGCTACACCTTC
many,TRBD1,TRBV10-3,TRBJ2-1,CAITNSGGVYNEQFF,TGTGCCATCACCAACTCAGGGGGCGTCTACAATGAGCAGTTCTTC
many,.,TRBV5-5,TRBJ1-2,CASSLTGISLGGYTF,TGTGCCAGCAGCTTGACCGGGATTTCGCTCGGGGGCTACACCTTC
.,TRBD1,TRBV29-1,TRBJ1-1,CSGTGNTEAFF,TGCAGCGGGACAGGGAACACTGAAGCTTTCTTT
.,.,TRBV6-5,TRBJ2-7,CAGSLQGYEQYF,TGTGCCGGCAGTTTACAGGGCTACGAGCAGTACTTC
many,.,TRBV20-1,TRBJ2-1,CSTPRSSYNEQFF,TGCAGTACCCCTCGGAGCTCCTACAATGAGCAGTTCTTC